The 28 T cell receptor beta chains below come from one sample, sequenced in a study of shared clonotypes between healthy human individuals. Profiling relied on immunoSEQ multiplex PCR, and the TCRdb table lists in-frame clones only, not all of them. The sample includes millions of clones, 85% to 95% seen only once; the top ten take roughly 0.15%. Sequenced: naive CD4+ T cells sorted from blood. This sample's subset: CD45RA+ positively selected. Receptors originate from a man between 18 and 35 years old in good health.

This chain links TRBV6-5 with TRBJ2-2; weak D call: TRBD1 (5 bases). There are 13 residues in the CDR3. Trimming cost V 7 bases and J 1 base, with 7 bases left between them. Germline V gene lookup returns CDR1 MNHEY and CDR2 SVGAGI. CDR3 sequence reads: CASMQGNTGELFF. The CDR3 DNA reads as TGTGCCAGCATGCAGGGGAACACCGGGGAGCTGTTTTTT.

This chain links TRBV28 with TRBJ1-5; no definite D call. CDR1 is MDHEN, CDR2 SYDVKM, per germline. Trimming cost V 5 bases and J 3 bases, with 11 bases left between them. The CDR3 length is 14 residues. Here the CDR3 DNA reads TGTGCCAGCAGTCTGGACCCCCCCAATCAGCCCCAGCATTTT. Translation: CASSLDPPNQPQHF.

The CDR3 protein is CASSSLGPSTGELFF. The CDR3 DNA reads as TGTGCCAGCAGTAGTCTGGGACCCTCGACCGGGGAGCTGTTTTTT. J is TRBJ2-2 and V is TRBV25-1; D tentatively fits TRBD1 or TRBD2 (5 bases each). The CDR3 is made up of 15 amino acids. The germline gives CDR1 MGHDK, CDR2 SYGVNS. The germline V and J ends were trimmed by 5 bases and 5 bases, with 15 bases remaining between them. The full variable domain, its missing parts supplied by reference TRBV25-1 and TRBJ2-2, is EADIYQTPRYLVIGTGKKITLECSQTMGHDKMYWYQQDPGMELHLIHYSYGVNSTEKGDLSSESTVSRIRTEHFPLTLESARPSHTSQYLCASSSLGPSTGELFFGEGSRLTVL.

This chain links TRBV5-1 with TRBJ1-5, with 9 bases that match TRBD1. The CDR3 totals 15 residues. Germline loops: CDR1 SGHRS, CDR2 YFSETQ. With 5 bases clipped from V and 4 bases from J, the junction kept 7 bases outside the gene matches. This CDR3 is CASSTGQGPNQPQHF. In nucleotides, the CDR3 is TGCGCCAGCAGTACGGGACAGGGACCTAATCAGCCCCAGCATTTT.

The V gene is TRBV18, the J gene TRBJ1-1; TRBD1 matches at 7 bases. Germline trimming cut 4 bases from V and 5 bases from J; bases unmatched to any gene: 7. This CDR3 spans 14 amino acids. Germline CDR1 reads KGHSH; CDR2 reads LQKENI. The CDR3 DNA reads as TGTGCCAGCTCACGGACGACAGGGAATACTGAAGCTTTCTTT. Residues: CASSRTTGNTEAFF.

The chain combines TRBV9 with TRBJ2-7; D unresolved. CDR3 length: 11 amino acids. CDR1 and CDR2 (germline): SGDLS, YYNGEE. V was shortened by 9 bases and J by 5 bases, with 12 bases between the two germline ends. The CDR3: CAKEIRDEQYF. The CDR3 DNA reads as TGTGCCAAGGAAATTCGCGACGAGCAGTACTTC.

The CDR3 loop reads CATSRVGTAHQRTF. Written as DNA, the CDR3 is TGTGCCACCAGCAGAGTAGGGACAGCCCACCAGCGCACCTTC. V gene TRBV15 combines with J gene TRBJ1-2; 7 bases are shared with TRBD1. The CDR3 runs 14 residues. V lost 1 base and J lost 13; bases outside the gene matches: 12. CDR1 and CDR2 (germline): LNHNV, YYDKDF (reference sequence). Full variable domain (rest looked up from reference TRBV15 and TRBJ1-2): DAMVIQNPRYQVTQFGKPVTLSCSQTLNHNVMYWYQQKSSQAPKLLFHYYDKDFNNEADTPDNFQSRRPNTSFCFLDIRSPGLGDTAMYLCATSRVGTAHQRTFGSGTRLTVV.

The V call is TRBV30, the J call TRBJ2-7; D unclear. With 2 bases removed from V and 6 bases from J, the gap between germline ends came to 11 bases. CDR1 and CDR2 from the germline V gene are GTSNPN and SVGIG (reference sequence). The CDR3 covers 12 residues. CDR3 in DNA: TGTGCCTGGAGTAAATTGCTTCTCGAGCAGTACTTC. It codes for CAWSKLLLEQYF.

The chain uses TRBV5-1 and TRBJ1-4; the D gene is possibly TRBD1 (5 bases). Deletions cut 0 bases from V and 1 base from J, with 13 bases between. The length of the CDR3 is 17 residues. Germline CDR1 is SGHRS and CDR2 is YFSETQ. DNA of the CDR3: TGCGCCAGCAGCTTGGCCCGGGCGGGGGGAACTAATGAAAAACTGTTTTTT. Translation: CASSLARAGGTNEKLFF.

The rearrangement uses TRBV5-1 and TRBJ1-2, with 7 bases identical to TRBD1. Germline assignment: CDR1 SGHRS and CDR2 YFSETQ. V dropped 6 bases and J dropped 14; count of bases not matched to a gene: 16. The CDR3 covers 13 residues. CDR3 DNA sequence: TGCGCCAGCACCCTGGGAGGGGGCGCTTTTTGGACCTTC. This sequence encodes CASTLGGGAFWTF.

As for this clone: Other DNA sequences in this specimen translate into the identical CDR3. V is TRBV9 and J is TRBJ2-3; 7 positions match TRBD2. V gave up 1 base and J gave up 1 base; unmatched junction bases: 3. The CDR3 totals 15 residues. Germline V gives CDR1 SGDLS, CDR2 YYNGEE. The CDR3 region is CASSVRLAGTDTQYF. CDR3 coding DNA: TGTGCCAGCAGCGTAAGGCTAGCGGGCACAGATACGCAGTATTTT.

This chain joins TRBV27 and TRBJ2-3; 8 bases are a match to TRBD1. Germline V CDR1 and CDR2: MNHEY, SMNVEV (reference sequence). Trimming at V came to 3 bases and at J to 1 base, leaving 6 bases not matched to a gene. The CDR3 runs to 16 residues. CDR3 amino acids: CASSFQMTGGTDTQYF. DNA for the CDR3: TGTGCCAGCAGTTTCCAGATGACAGGGGGCACAGATACGCAGTATTTT.

The genes are TRBV6-1 and TRBJ1-2, with a weak D call TRBD1 (5 bases). V was cut by 10 bases and J by 4 bases, with 16 bases left in between. The CDR3 totals 13 residues. The germline V gene has CDR1 MNHNS and CDR2 SASEGT. CDR3 bases: TGTGCCAACTCTCCGGGGGGACCCTATGGCTACACCTTC. It yields the protein CANSPGGPYGYTF.

The V and J genes are TRBV5-1 and TRBJ2-7; no clear D. CDR1 and CDR2 from the germline V gene are SGHRS and YFSETQ. Trimming took 0 bases from V and 5 from J, leaving 3 bases between them. The CDR3 totals 11 residues. CDR3 nucleotides: TGCGCCAGCAGCTTGGCAAACGAGCAGTACTTC. Translation gives CASSLANEQYF.

V and J are TRBV28 and TRBJ1-4; D remains ambiguous. V lost 7 bases and J 7 bases, leaving 10 bases between the germline ends. The CDR3 has 12 amino acids. CDR1 is MDHEN and CDR2 is SYDVKM in the germline V gene. CDR3 protein: CASTRAAEKLFF. The CDR3 nucleotides read TGTGCCAGCACCCGGGCGGCTGAAAAACTGTTTTTT.

The chain employs TRBV19 and TRBJ1-2, with D unresolved. V lost 3 bases and J 5 bases, leaving 13 bases between the germline ends. CDR1 is LNHDA and CDR2 is SQIVND in the germline V gene (reference sequence). The CDR3 loop spans 14 amino acids. The CDR3 DNA reads TGTGCCAGTAGTATGGCACGCGCCCTATATGGCTACACCTTC. Encoded protein: CASSMARALYGYTF.

The rearrangement links TRBV27 to TRBJ1-6; 11 bases map to TRBD1. Germline V gene sequence: CDR1 MNHEY, CDR2 SMNVEV (reference sequence). This CDR3 region has 15 residues. V lost 6 bases, J lost 7 bases, and 5 bases stayed unmatched. The CDR3 coding sequence is TGTGCCAGCAGCCCGGGACAGGGGGGGAATTCACCCCTCCACTTT. This translates into CASSPGQGGNSPLHF.

The rearrangement links TRBV2 to TRBJ1-5; D may be TRBD1 (5 bases). The CDR3 is made up of 18 amino acids. The germline CDR1 and CDR2 sequences are SNHLY and FYNNEI. V gave up 6 bases and J gave up 9 bases, with 30 bases separating them. The CDR3 loop reads CASRGGAAQPHRPGPQHF. CDR3 nucleotide sequence: TGTGCCAGCAGGGGTGGGGCAGCCCAGCCCCACCGACCGGGGCCCCAGCATTTT.

This chain links TRBV29-1 with TRBJ1-2; D may be TRBD1 (5 bases). Trimming cost V 8 bases and J 7 bases, with 17 bases left between them. Germline lookup yields CDR1 SQVTM and CDR2 ANQGSEA. The CDR3 has 12 amino acids. CDR3 amino acids: CSPVVGDGGYTF. CDR3 nucleotide sequence: TGCAGCCCTGTCGTGGGGGACGGTGGCTACACCTTC.

The V gene is TRBV6-6, the J gene TRBJ1-2; D is undetermined. The CDR3 runs 13 residues. CDR1 is MNHNY, CDR2 SVGAGI, per germline (reference sequence). Trimming took 5 bases from V and 4 from J, leaving 11 bases between them. The CDR3 protein is CASSQSDAYGYTF. DNA for the CDR3: TGTGCCAGCAGTCAGTCCGACGCCTATGGCTACACCTTC.

The table lists this clone with a few counts. Other DNA sequences in the same sample also yield this CDR3. The V call is TRBV19, the J call TRBJ2-2, with D possibly TRBD1 on 6 matching bases. There are 14 residues in the CDR3. V was trimmed by 3 bases and J by 4 bases, leaving 9 bases between them. Looked up from germline, CDR1 is LNHDA and CDR2 is SQIVND (reference sequence). CDR3 bases: TGTGCCAGTAGTATTACAGGGAGCACCGGGGAGCTGTTTTTT. Amino acid sequence: CASSITGSTGELFF.

About this clone itself: The sample holds other DNA sequences that translate to the same CDR3. The chain couples TRBV10-3 to TRBJ2-7; weak D call: TRBD2 (6 bases). Germline V gene lookup returns CDR1 ENHRY and CDR2 SYGVKD. This CDR3 is 11 amino acids long. V gave up 2 bases and J gave up 7 bases, with 6 bases separating them. The CDR3 reads CAISELAEQYF. CDR3 DNA: TGTGCCATCAGTGAGCTAGCGGAGCAGTACTTC.

This clone was picked up one time. The chain carries TRBV7-2 and TRBJ1-5, with D unresolved. Germline CDR1 SGHTA, CDR2 FQGNSA. This CDR3 has 15 amino acids. V lost 1 base and J 4 bases, leaving 11 bases between the germline ends. CDR3 bases: TGTGCCAGCAGCTTAGTGGCAGGTAATAATCAGCCCCAGCATTTT. Its translation is CASSLVAGNNQPQHF.

As regards this clone: This CDR3 is also generated by other DNA sequences in the sample. This chain connects TRBV5-1 to TRBJ2-2; D unclear. The ends were cut back, 0 bases at V and 4 bases at J, with 7 bases in the middle. The length of the CDR3 is 14 residues. From germline, CDR1 is SGHRS and CDR2 YFSETQ. As DNA, the CDR3 is TGCGCCAGCAGCTTGGTTGGCGGCACCGGGGAGCTGTTTTTT. Its protein product is CASSLVGGTGELFF.

V gene TRBV5-4 combines with J gene TRBJ2-7; 15 bases map to TRBD2. The CDR3 runs 17 residues. Germline CDR1 SGHNT, CDR2 YYREEE (reference sequence). The trim removed 4 bases at V and 1 base at J, leaving 6 bases unmatched. DNA for the CDR3: TGTGCCAGCAGCCGAGGGACTAGCGGGAGGCTTTCCTACGAGCAGTACTTC. Translation: CASSRGTSGRLSYEQYF.

The rearrangement links TRBV2 to TRBJ1-6, with 9 bases identical to TRBD1. CDR1 is SNHLY, CDR2 FYNNEI, per germline. The V gene end was trimmed by 6 bases and the J gene end by 10 bases; junction bases not matched to a gene: 7. The CDR3 contains 14 residues. CDR3 DNA sequence: TGTGCCAGCAGACTGACAGGGGGTTGGTCACCCCTCCACTTT. Its protein is CASRLTGGWSPLHF.

The rearrangement joins TRBV5-4 to TRBJ2-5; possible D gene TRBD2, 5 bases. V was shortened by 4 bases and J by 4 bases, with 14 bases between the two germline ends. Looked up from germline, CDR1 is SGHNT and CDR2 is YYREEE (reference sequence). The CDR3 runs 14 residues. The CDR3 loop reads CASSVGKSGETQYF. The DNA for the CDR3 is TGTGCCAGCAGCGTCGGAAAAAGCGGAGAGACCCAGTACTTC.

The chain is built from TRBV6-5 and TRBJ1-2; 7 nucleotides match TRBD1. This CDR3 is 13 amino acids long. Trimming cost V 4 bases and J 3 bases; bases outside gene matches: 2. Germline CDR1 is MNHEY and CDR2 is SVGAGI. For the CDR3, the DNA is TGTGCCAGCAGTTGGGACAGCTACTATGGCTACACCTTC. Amino acid sequence: CASSWDSYYGYTF.